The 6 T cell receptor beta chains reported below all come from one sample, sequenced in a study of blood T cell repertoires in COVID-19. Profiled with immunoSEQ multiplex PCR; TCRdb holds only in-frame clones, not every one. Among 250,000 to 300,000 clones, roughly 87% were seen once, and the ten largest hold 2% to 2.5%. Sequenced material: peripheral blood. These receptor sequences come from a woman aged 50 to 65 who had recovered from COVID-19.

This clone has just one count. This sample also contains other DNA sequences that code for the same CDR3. The CDR3 bases are TGCAGTGCGCCGGGTGGCTACACCTTC. This sequence encodes CSAPGGYTF. This chain uses TRBV20-1 with TRBJ1-2; D is unclear. The CDR3 length is 9 residues. Germline V gene data show CDR1 as DFQATT and CDR2 as SNEGSKA (reference sequence). V was clipped by 6 bases and J by 7 bases, with 6 bases between them.

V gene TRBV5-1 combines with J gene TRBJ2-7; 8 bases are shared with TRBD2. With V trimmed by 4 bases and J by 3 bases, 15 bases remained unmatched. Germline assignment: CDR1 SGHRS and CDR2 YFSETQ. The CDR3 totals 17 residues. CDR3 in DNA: TGCGCCAGCAGCCCCCGGGGGGGCCCACCTACGAACTACGAGCAGTACTTC. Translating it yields CASSPRGGPPTNYEQYF.

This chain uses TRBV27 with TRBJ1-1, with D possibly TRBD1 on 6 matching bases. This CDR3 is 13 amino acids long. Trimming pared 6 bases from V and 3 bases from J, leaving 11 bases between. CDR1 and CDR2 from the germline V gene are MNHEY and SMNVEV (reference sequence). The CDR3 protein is CASSQNRDTEAFF. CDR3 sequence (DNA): TGTGCCAGCAGCCAAAACAGGGACACTGAAGCTTTCTTT.

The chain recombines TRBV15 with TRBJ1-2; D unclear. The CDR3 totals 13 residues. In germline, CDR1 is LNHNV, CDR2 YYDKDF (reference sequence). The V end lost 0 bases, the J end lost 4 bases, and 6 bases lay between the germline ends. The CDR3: CATSRDPFYGYTF. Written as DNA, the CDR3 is TGTGCCACCAGCAGAGATCCCTTCTATGGCTACACCTTC. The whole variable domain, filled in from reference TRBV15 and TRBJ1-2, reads DAMVIQNPRYQVTQFGKPVTLSCSQTLNHNVMYWYQQKSSQAPKLLFHYYDKDFNNEADTPDNFQSRRPNTSFCFLDIRSPGLGDTAMYLCATSRDPFYGYTFGSGTRLTVV.

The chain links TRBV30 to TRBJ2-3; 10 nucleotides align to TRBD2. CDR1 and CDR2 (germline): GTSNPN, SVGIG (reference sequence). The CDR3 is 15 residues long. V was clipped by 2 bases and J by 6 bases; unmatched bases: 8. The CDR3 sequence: CAWSQLAGPRDTQYF. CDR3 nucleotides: TGTGCCTGGAGTCAACTAGCGGGGCCCCGGGATACGCAGTATTTT.

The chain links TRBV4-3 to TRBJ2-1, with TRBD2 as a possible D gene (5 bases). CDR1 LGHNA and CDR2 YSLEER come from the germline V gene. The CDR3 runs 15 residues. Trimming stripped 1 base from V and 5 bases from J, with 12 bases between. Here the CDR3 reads CASSQGWLAHNEQFF. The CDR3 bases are TGCGCCAGCAGCCAAGGGTGGCTAGCCCACAATGAGCAGTTCTTC.